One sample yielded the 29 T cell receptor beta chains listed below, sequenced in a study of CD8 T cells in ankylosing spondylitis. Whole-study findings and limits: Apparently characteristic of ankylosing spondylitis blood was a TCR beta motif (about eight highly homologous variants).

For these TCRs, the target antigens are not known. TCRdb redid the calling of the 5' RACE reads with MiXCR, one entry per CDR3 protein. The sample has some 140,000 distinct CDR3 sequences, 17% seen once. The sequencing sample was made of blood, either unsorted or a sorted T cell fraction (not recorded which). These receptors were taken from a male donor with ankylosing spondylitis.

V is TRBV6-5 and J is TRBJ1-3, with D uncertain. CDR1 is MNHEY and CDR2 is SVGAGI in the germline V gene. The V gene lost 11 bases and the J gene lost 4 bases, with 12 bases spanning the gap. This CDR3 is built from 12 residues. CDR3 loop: CAVSARGNTIYF. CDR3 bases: TGTGCCGTGAGTGCGAGGGGAAACACCATATATTTT.

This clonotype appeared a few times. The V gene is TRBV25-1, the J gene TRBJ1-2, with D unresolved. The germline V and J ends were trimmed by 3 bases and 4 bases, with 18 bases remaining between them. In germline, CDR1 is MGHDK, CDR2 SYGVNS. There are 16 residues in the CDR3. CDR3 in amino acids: CASSDAPPSGSYGYTF. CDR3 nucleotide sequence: TGTGCCAGCAGTGACGCCCCCCCCTCCGGCTCCTATGGCTACACCTTC.

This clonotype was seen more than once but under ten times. CDR3 coding DNA: TGTGCCAGCAGCGGTAGCGGGGAAGTATACGAGCAGTACTTC. This translates into CASSGSGEVYEQYF. V and J are TRBV7-9 and TRBJ2-7, with 8 bases that match TRBD2. Germline values: CDR1 SEHNR, CDR2 FQNEAQ (reference sequence). V lost 5 bases and J lost 4; bases outside the gene matches: 7. This CDR3 region has 14 residues. Full variable domain (missing parts from reference TRBV7-9 and TRBJ2-7): DTGVSQNPRHKITKRGQNVTFRCDPISEHNRLYWYRQTLGQGPEFLTYFQNEAQLEKSRLLSDRFSAERPKGSFSTLEIQRTEQGDSAMYLCASSGSGEVYEQYFGPGTRLTVT.

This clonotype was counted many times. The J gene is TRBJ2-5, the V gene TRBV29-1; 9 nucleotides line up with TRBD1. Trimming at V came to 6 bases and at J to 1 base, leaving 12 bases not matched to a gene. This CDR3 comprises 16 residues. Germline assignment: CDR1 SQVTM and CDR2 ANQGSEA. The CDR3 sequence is CSVMIRDRVVQETQYF. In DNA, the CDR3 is TGCAGCGTAATGATCCGGGACAGGGTGGTCCAAGAGACCCAGTACTTC.

CDR3 amino acids: CASSLALPGILEAFF. The DNA for the CDR3 is TGTGCCAGCAGTTTAGCCCTCCCGGGCATCCTTGAAGCTTTCTTT. The J gene is TRBJ1-1, the V gene TRBV12-3 or TRBV12-4; no clear D gene. V dropped 0 bases and J dropped 7 bases, with 15 bases sitting between them. The CDR3 has 15 residues.

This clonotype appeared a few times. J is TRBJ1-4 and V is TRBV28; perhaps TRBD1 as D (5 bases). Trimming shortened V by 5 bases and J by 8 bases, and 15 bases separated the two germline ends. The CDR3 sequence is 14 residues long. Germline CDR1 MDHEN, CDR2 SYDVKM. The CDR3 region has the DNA TGTGCCAGCAGTCCCGGGCCCCAGGGAGAAAAACTGTTTTTT. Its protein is CASSPGPQGEKLFF. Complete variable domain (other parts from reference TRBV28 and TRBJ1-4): DVKVTQSSRYLVKRTGEKVFLECVQDMDHENMFWYRQDPGLGLRLIYFSYDVKMKEKGDIPEGYSVSREKKERFSLILESASTNQTSMYLCASSPGPQGEKLFFGSGTQLSVL.

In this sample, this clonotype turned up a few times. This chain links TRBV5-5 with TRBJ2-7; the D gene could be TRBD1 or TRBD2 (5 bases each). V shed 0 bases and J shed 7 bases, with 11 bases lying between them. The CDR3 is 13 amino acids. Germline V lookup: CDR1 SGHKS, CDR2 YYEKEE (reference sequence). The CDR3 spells CASSLALWGEQYF. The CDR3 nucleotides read TGTGCCAGCAGCTTGGCTCTTTGGGGGGAGCAGTACTTC.

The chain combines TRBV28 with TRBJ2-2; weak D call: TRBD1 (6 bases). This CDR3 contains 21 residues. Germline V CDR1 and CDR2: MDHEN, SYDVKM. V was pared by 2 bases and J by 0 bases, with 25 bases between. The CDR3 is CASSLVRVPRADRPNTGELFF. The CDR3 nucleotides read TGTGCCAGCAGTTTAGTGCGGGTCCCGAGAGCGGACAGACCGAACACCGGGGAGCTGTTTTTT.

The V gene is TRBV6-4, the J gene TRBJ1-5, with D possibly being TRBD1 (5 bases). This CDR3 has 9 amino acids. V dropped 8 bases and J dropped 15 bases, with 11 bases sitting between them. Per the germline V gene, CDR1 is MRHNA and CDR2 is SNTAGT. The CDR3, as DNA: TGTGCCAGCCGGGACTGCTGGCATTTT. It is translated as CASRDCWHF.

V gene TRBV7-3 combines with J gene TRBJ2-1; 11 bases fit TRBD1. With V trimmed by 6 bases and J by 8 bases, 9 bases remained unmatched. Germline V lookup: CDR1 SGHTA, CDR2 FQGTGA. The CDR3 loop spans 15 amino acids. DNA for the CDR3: TGTGCCAGCAGTCCGGGACAGGGGGTTCTCGATGAGCAGTTCTTC. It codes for CASSPGQGVLDEQFF.

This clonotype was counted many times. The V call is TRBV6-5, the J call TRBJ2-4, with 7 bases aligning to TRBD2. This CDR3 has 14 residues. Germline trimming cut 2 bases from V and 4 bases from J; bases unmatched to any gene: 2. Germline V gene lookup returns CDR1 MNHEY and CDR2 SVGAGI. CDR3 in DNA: TGTGCCAGCAGTTACACTAGCGAAAAAAACATTCAGTACTTC. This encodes CASSYTSEKNIQYF.

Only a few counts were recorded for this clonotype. The CDR3 bases are TGTGCCATCAGTGGCCGTGAGAGTTTCTACACCTTC. Protein sequence: CAISGRESFYTF. This chain links TRBV10-3 with TRBJ1-2; D call uncertain. CDR1 is ENHRY and CDR2 is SYGVKD in the germline V gene. The V and J ends lost 4 bases and 10 bases respectively, with 13 bases between them. The CDR3 length is 12 residues.

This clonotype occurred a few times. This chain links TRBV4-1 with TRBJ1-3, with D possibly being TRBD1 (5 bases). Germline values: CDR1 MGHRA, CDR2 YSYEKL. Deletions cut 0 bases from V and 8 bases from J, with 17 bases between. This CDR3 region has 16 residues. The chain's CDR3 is CASSQDLGQSGHTIYF. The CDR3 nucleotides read TGCGCCAGCAGCCAAGATCTTGGTCAGTCAGGGCACACCATATATTTT.

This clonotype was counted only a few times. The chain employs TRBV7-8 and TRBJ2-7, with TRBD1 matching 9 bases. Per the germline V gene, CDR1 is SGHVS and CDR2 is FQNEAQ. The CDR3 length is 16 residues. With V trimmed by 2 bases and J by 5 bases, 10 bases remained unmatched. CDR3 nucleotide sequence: TGTGCCAGCAGCTTAACCGGAGGGACAGGGACCCACGAGCAGTACTTC. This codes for CASSLTGGTGTHEQYF.

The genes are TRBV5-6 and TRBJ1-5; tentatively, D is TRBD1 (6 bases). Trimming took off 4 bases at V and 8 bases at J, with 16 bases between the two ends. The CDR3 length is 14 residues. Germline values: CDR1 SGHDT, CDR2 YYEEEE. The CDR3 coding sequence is TGTGCCAGCAGCATGGGGGCAGGGCGAGAGCCCCAGCATTTT. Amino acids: CASSMGAGREPQHF. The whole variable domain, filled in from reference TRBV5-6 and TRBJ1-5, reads DAGVTQSPTHLIKTRGQQVTLRCSPKSGHDTVSWYQQALGQGPQFIFQYYEEEERQRGNFPDRFSGHQFPNYSSELNVNALLLGDSALYLCASSMGAGREPQHFGDGTRLSIL.

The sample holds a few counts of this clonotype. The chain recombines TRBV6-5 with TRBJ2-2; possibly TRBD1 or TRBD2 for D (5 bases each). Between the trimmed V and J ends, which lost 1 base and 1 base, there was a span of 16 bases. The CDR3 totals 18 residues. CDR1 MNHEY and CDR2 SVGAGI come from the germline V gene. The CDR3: CASSYFGTYHRNTGELFF. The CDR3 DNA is TGTGCCAGCAGTTACTTCGGGACCTACCACAGGAACACCGGGGAGCTGTTTTTT.

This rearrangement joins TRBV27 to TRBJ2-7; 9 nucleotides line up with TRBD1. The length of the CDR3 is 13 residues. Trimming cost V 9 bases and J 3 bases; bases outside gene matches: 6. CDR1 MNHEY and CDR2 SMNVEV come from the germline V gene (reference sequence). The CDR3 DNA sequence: TGTGCCAGTTGGACAGGGGACATCTACGAGCAGTACTTC. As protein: CASWTGDIYEQYF.

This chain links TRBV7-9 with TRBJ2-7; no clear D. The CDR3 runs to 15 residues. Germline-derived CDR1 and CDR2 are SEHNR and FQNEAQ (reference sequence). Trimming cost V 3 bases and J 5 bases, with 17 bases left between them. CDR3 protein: CASSFRAEGVHEQYF. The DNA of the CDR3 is TGTGCCAGCAGCTTCCGGGCAGAAGGAGTCCACGAGCAGTACTTC.

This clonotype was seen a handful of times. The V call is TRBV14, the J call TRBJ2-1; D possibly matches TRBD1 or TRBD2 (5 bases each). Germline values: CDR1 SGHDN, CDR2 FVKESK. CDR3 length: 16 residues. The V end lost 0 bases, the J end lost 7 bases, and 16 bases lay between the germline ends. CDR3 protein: CASSQDEGLLVNEQFF. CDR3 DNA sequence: TGTGCCAGCAGCCAAGACGAGGGGCTTCTAGTAAATGAGCAGTTCTTC.

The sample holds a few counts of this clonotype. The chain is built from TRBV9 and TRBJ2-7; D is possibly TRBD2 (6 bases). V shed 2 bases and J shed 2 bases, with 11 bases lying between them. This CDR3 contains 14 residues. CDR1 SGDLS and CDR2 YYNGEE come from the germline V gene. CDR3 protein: CASSVSAGTYEQYF. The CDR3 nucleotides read TGTGCCAGCAGCGTGTCGGCGGGAACCTACGAGCAGTACTTC.

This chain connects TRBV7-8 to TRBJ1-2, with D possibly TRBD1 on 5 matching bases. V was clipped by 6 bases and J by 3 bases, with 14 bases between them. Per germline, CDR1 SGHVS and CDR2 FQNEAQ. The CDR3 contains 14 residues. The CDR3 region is CASSLPGRYYGYTF. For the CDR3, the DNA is TGTGCCAGCAGTCTACCGGGACGCTACTATGGCTACACCTTC.

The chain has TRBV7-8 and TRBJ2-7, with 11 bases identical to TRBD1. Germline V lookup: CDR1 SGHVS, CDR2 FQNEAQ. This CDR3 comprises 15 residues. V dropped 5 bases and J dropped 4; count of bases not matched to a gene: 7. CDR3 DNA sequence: TGTGCCAGCAGCGCACCCGGGACAGGGGGTTACGAGCAGTACTTC. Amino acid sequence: CASSAPGTGGYEQYF.

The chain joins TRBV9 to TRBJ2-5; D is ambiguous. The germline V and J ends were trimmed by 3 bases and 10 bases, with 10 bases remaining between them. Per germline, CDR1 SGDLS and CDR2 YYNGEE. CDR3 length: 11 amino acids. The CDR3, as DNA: TGTGCCAGCAGCGACGGAGATTACCAGTACTTC. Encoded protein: CASSDGDYQYF. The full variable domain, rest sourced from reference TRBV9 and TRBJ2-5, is DSGVTQTPKHLITATGQRVTLRCSPRSGDLSVYWYQQSLDQGLQFLIQYYNGEERAKGNILERFSAQQFPDLHSELNLSSLELGDSALYFCASSDGDYQYFGPGTRLLVL.

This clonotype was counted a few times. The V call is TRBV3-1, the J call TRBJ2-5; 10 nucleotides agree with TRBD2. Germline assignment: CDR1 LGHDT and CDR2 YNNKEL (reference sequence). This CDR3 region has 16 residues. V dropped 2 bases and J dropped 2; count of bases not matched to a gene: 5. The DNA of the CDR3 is TGTGCCAGCAGCCAAAACGGAGCGGGAGGGCAAGAGACCCAGTACTTC. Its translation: CASSQNGAGGQETQYF.

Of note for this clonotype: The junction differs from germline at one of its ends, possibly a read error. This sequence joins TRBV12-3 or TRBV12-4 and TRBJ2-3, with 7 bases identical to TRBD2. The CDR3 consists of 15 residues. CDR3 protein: CAGSLPGGNTDTQYF. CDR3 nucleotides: TGTGCCGGCAGTTTACCGGGAGGAAACACAGATACGCAGTATTTT.

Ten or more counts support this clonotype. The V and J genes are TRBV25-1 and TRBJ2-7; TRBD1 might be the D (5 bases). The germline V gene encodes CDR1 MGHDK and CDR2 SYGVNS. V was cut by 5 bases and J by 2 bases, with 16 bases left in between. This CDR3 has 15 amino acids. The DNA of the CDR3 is TGTGCCAGCAGTAAGACCTTGGACATTCCCTACGAGCAGTACTTC. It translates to CASSKTLDIPYEQYF.

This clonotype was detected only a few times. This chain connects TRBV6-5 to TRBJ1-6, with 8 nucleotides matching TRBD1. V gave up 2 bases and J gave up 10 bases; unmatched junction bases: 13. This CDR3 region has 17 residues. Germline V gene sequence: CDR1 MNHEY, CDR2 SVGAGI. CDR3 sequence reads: CASSYPSQTGVYSPLHF. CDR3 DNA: TGTGCCAGCAGTTACCCCTCCCAGACAGGGGTCTACTCACCCCTCCACTTT.

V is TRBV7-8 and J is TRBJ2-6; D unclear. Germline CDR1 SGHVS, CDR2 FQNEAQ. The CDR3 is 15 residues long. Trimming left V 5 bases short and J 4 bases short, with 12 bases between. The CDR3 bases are TGTGCCAGCAGCCCTCCGGTATCGGGGGCCAACGTCCTGACTTTC. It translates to CASSPPVSGANVLTF.

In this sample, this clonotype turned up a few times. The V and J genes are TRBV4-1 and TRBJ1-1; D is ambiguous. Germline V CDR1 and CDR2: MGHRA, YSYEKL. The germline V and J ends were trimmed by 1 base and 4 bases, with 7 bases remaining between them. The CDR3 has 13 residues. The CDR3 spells CASSQGMVTEAFF. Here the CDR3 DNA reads TGCGCCAGCAGCCAAGGGATGGTCACTGAAGCTTTCTTT.